Each of the 17 T cell receptor beta chains below was sequenced from the same sample in a study of shared clonotypes between healthy human individuals (dated by TCRdb to 2018 to 2021). The library was made by the immunoSEQ multiplex PCR assay. Here the immuneACCESS table is served through TCRdb, limited to in-frame sequences with V and J called. Missing clones are a known gap in these copies; in checked studies unresolved V genes cover under half, and the rest lacks a known reason. For this sample there are 2 million to 3 million clones; 90% to 95% appear just once. The ten largest clones take up approximately 0.36% of the sample. Specimen: naive CD4+ T cells from PBMCs. The cell subset or site label, read with the paper, signifies: CD45RA+ positively selected. The receptors shown here come from a man between 18 and 29 years old in good health. Some clones in this sample may be carry-over from other donors' samples.

As for this clone: Mismatch with germline at one junction end may stem from a read error. The chain is built from TRBV2 and TRBJ2-1, with TRBD2 matching over 8 bases. This CDR3 has 15 amino acids. Per germline, CDR1 SNHLY and CDR2 FYNNEI. CDR3: CASSGAGGSNNEQFF. Written as DNA, the CDR3 is TGTGCCAGCAGTGGGGCGGGAGGCTCCAACAATGAGCAGTTCTTC.

The rearrangement links TRBV10-3 to TRBJ2-1; 7 nucleotides match TRBD1. J was trimmed by 5 bases and V by 3 bases; bases with no gene match: 10. Germline V CDR1 and CDR2: ENHRY, SYGVKD. The CDR3 totals 16 residues. In nucleotides, the CDR3 is TGTGCCATCAGTGAAAAGACAGGGTTCGTGAACAATGAGCAGTTCTTC. Protein sequence: CAISEKTGFVNNEQFF.

The V call is TRBV5-5, the J call TRBJ2-7, with D uncertain. CDR3 length equals 12 residues. V lost 4 bases to trimming and J lost 2 bases, with 7 bases between them. Germline V gene data show CDR1 as SGHKS and CDR2 as YYEKEE (reference sequence). CDR3 bases: TGTGCCAGCAGCAAATTGGCCTACGAGCAGTACTTC. Its protein product is CASSKLAYEQYF.

In its sample, this clone was seen a few times. The V call is TRBV6-1, the J call TRBJ1-1; D is uncertain. V was pared by 0 bases and J by 5 bases, with 10 bases between. CDR1 is MNHNS and CDR2 is SASEGT in the germline V gene. The CDR3 is 14 amino acids. In nucleotides, the CDR3 is TGTGCCAGCAGTGAAGCAGCCGGCAGAACTGAAGCTTTCTTT. Encoded protein: CASSEAAGRTEAFF.

This sequence joins TRBV18 and TRBJ1-2; D is perhaps TRBD1 (5 bases). Trimming shortened V by 2 bases and J by 4 bases, and 8 bases separated the two germline ends. The CDR3 totals 13 residues. Germline CDR1 reads KGHSH; CDR2 reads LQKENI. This CDR3 reads CASSPAQVYGYTF. CDR3 DNA: TGTGCCAGCTCACCAGCACAGGTCTATGGCTACACCTTC.

The chain employs TRBV7-3 and TRBJ2-2, with 7 bases fitting TRBD2. V was clipped by 2 bases and J by 1 base; unmatched bases: 4. The length of the CDR3 is 16 residues. The germline V gene has CDR1 SGHTA and CDR2 FQGTGA. The chain's CDR3 is CASSLVGGGNTGELFF. Here the CDR3 DNA reads TGTGCCAGCAGCTTAGTAGGCGGGGGGAACACCGGGGAGCTGTTTTTT.

The genes are TRBV9 and TRBJ2-1, with D perhaps matching TRBD2 (6 bases). V lost 0 bases and J 0 bases, leaving 10 bases between the germline ends. This CDR3 contains 16 residues. Germline-derived CDR1 and CDR2 are SGDLS and YYNGEE. CDR3: CASSVGFGSSYNEQFF. The CDR3 DNA reads as TGTGCCAGCAGCGTAGGTTTCGGGAGCTCCTACAATGAGCAGTTCTTC.

V and J are TRBV30 and TRBJ1-2; D gene unclear. The CDR3 contains 14 residues. Trimming took 0 bases from V and 8 from J, leaving 16 bases between them. Germline lookup yields CDR1 GTSNPN and CDR2 SVGIG (reference sequence). CDR3 residues: CAWSVLPFLGGYTF. The CDR3 DNA reads TGTGCCTGGAGTGTACTTCCCTTCCTGGGGGGCTACACCTTC.

The genes are TRBV28 and TRBJ1-2; the D is unclear. Germline V gives CDR1 MDHEN, CDR2 SYDVKM. V was trimmed by 2 bases and J by 2 bases, leaving 15 bases between them. CDR3 length: 16 amino acids. The CDR3: CASSLTPGGLNYGYTF. CDR3 nucleotides: TGTGCCAGCAGTTTAACCCCAGGCGGATTAAACTATGGCTACACCTTC.

This rearrangement joins TRBV7-2 to TRBJ2-1; D not certain. The CDR3 loop spans 12 amino acids. The V and J ends lost 5 bases and 11 bases respectively, with 13 bases between them. In germline, CDR1 is SGHTA, CDR2 FQGNSA. The CDR3 DNA is TGTGCCAGCAGCCAGGACGGGCGGAAGCAGTTCTTC. It encodes CASSQDGRKQFF.

The rearrangement joins TRBV7-2 to TRBJ2-2, with 11 bases that match TRBD2. There are 16 residues in the CDR3. Germline CDR1 is SGHTA and CDR2 is FQGNSA. V dropped 5 bases and J dropped 6; count of bases not matched to a gene: 8. CDR3 loop: CASSPTRTSGPGELFF. The CDR3 bases are TGTGCCAGCAGCCCTACCCGGACTAGCGGGCCCGGGGAGCTGTTTTTT. The full variable domain, completed using reference TRBV7-2 and TRBJ2-2, is GAGVSQSPSNKVTEKGKDVELRCDPISGHTALYWYRQSLGQGLEFLIYFQGNSAPDKSGLPSDRFSAERTGGSVSTLTIQRTQQEDSAVYLCASSPTRTSGPGELFFGEGSRLTVL.

This chain uses TRBV5-1 with TRBJ2-7; D not certain. V dropped 0 bases and J dropped 3 bases, with 7 bases sitting between them. The CDR3 loop spans 13 amino acids. Germline V lookup: CDR1 SGHRS, CDR2 YFSETQ. This CDR3 is CASSLVLNYEQYF. In nucleotides, the CDR3 is TGCGCCAGCAGCTTGGTTTTAAACTACGAGCAGTACTTC.

This sequence joins TRBV5-1 and TRBJ2-2; D not resolved. Trimming removed 0 bases from V and 9 bases from J, with 18 bases in between. The length of the CDR3 is 16 residues. Germline assignment: CDR1 SGHRS and CDR2 YFSETQ. CDR3 bases: TGCGCCAGCAGCTTGGTATCGGCCACAAGGTCCAGGGAGCTGTTTTTT. Encoded protein: CASSLVSATRSRELFF. Together with reference TRBV5-1 and TRBJ2-2, the CDR3 gives the full variable domain: KAGVTQTPRYLIKTRGQQVTLSCSPISGHRSVSWYQQTPGQGLQFLFEYFSETQRNKGNFPGRFSGRQFSNSRSEMNVSTLELGDSALYLCASSLVSATRSRELFFGEGSRLTVL.

The chain couples TRBV7-8 to TRBJ2-1; D tentatively fits TRBD1 or TRBD2 (5 bases each). CDR1 SGHVS and CDR2 FQNEAQ come from the germline V gene. The V gene lost 4 bases and the J gene lost 4 bases, with 17 bases spanning the gap. The CDR3 consists of 16 residues. CDR3 residues: CASSSLWGRAYNEQFF. The DNA of the CDR3 is TGTGCCAGCAGCTCCCTTTGGGGGAGAGCTTACAATGAGCAGTTCTTC.

This chain joins TRBV28 and TRBJ1-4; 8 positions match TRBD1. The CDR3 is 15 amino acids. Germline V gene sequence: CDR1 MDHEN, CDR2 SYDVKM. V was pared by 4 bases and J by 4 bases, with 5 bases of the junction left unmatched. The CDR3 coding sequence is TGTGCCAGCAGTTACTCAGGGGGCCTTAATGAAAAACTGTTTTTT. Its protein product is CASSYSGGLNEKLFF.

The chain employs TRBV6-6 and TRBJ1-1, with D possibly TRBD1 on 5 matching bases. Germline CDR1 and CDR2: MNHNY and SVGAGI (reference sequence). V was cut by 5 bases and J by 4 bases, with 14 bases left in between. CDR3 length: 14 amino acids. Here the CDR3 reads CASSIKGSPTEAFF. The CDR3 bases are TGTGCCAGCAGTATTAAGGGGTCCCCCACTGAAGCTTTCTTT.

This rearrangement joins TRBV20-1 to TRBJ2-7, with unresolved D. The CDR3 totals 11 residues. Trimming stripped 6 bases from V and 3 bases from J, with 9 bases between. Germline lookup yields CDR1 DFQATT and CDR2 SNEGSKA (reference sequence). CDR3 sequence reads: CSASMGYEQYF. The CDR3 nucleotides are TGCAGTGCATCGATGGGCTACGAGCAGTACTTC.